This T cell receptor (beta chain) derives from a study of human T cells and chemical hapten exposure. Regarding the study as a whole: No alteration of TCRs above 1 in 1000 frequency was seen with DPC sensitization. PT1 expanded TCR counts correlated positively with patch test score.

Time point denoted: pre-sensitization, week 0. The treatment denotes: therapeutic diphenylcyclopropenone sensitization with weekly scalp DPC. TCRdb reanalysed the RACE reads using MiXCR and keeps one entry per CDR3 protein. The profile covers a few hundred thousand distinct CDR3 sequences, with around 5.5% appearing a single time and about 8.2% taken by the ten largest. This clonotype appeared many times. Its antigen is still unknown. V lost 2 bases and J 10 bases, leaving 17 bases between the germline ends. Germline V gene sequence: CDR1 MNHEY, CDR2 SVGEGT. The CDR3 has 14 residues. The V call is TRBV6-2 or TRBV6-3, the J call TRBJ1-1; D not certain. The sequence derives from a woman younger than 35 with alopecia areata. Some clones in this sample may be carry-over from other donors' samples. Sequences were derived from whole blood, sampled in connection with sensitization to the hapten diphenylcyclopropenone (DPC). This chain's CDR3 is CASSYIVGTPSAFF. CDR3 DNA sequence: TGTGCCAGCAGTTACATTGTGGGTACCCCTTCAGCTTTCTTT.